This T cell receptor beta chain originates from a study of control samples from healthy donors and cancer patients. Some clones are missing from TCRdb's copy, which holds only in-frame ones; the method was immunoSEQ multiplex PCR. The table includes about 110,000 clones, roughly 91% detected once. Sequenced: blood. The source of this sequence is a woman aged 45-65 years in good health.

The CDR3 sequence is CASSSTSGNIYNEQFF. The CDR3 DNA follows: TGTGCCAGCAGCTCCACTAGCGGGAATATCTACAATGAGCAGTTCTTC. The chain joins TRBV3-1 (or the pseudogene TRBV3-2) to TRBJ2-1, with 10 bases lining up with TRBD2. The CDR3 loop spans 16 amino acids. Germline CDR1 reads LGHDT; CDR2 reads YNNKEL (reference sequence). Losses at the gene ends were 5 bases for V and 3 bases for J; bases not matched to a gene: 7.